What follows describes a single TCR beta chain. As yet, its antigen is unknown. The source of the sample is a study of cytomegalovirus exposure and HLA in healthy donors. Sequenced by immunoSEQ multiplex PCR; TCRdb stores in-frame clones only, minus some. The sample yields some 140,000 clones, 85% to 90% seen once. This CDR3 region has 16 residues. The germline V gene has CDR1 SGDLS and CDR2 YYNGEE. Unmatched junction bases numbered 6, after V lost 0 bases and J lost 4 bases. Notes on the study in general: Across donors, most TCRs were seen rarely, yet some public ones were widespread. More than 150 TCR beta chains were listed as cytomegalovirus-associated.

Sequenced material: PBMCs. This sequence was found in a woman aged 18 to 35 in good health and CMV-seropositive. V is TRBV9 and J is TRBJ1-2, with 10 bases matching TRBD1. DNA of the CDR3: TGTGCCAGCAGCGTAGCGGGGACAGGGGACGGCTATGGCTACACCTTC. Amino acid sequence: CASSVAGTGDGYGYTF.